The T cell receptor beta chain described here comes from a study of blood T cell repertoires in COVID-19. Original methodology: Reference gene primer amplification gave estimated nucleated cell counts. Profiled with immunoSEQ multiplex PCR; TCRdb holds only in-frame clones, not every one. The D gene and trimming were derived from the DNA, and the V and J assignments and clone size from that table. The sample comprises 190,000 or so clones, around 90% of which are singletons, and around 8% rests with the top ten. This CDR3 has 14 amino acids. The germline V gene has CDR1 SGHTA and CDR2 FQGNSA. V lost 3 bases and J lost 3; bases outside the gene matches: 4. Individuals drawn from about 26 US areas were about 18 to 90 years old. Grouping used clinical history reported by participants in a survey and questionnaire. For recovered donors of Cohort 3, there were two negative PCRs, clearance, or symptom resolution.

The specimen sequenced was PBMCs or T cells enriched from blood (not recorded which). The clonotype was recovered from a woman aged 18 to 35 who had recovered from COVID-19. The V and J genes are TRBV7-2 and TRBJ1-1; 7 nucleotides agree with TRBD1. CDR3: CASSLTGMDTEAFF. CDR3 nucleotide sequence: TGTGCCAGCAGCTTGACAGGGATGGACACTGAAGCTTTCTTT. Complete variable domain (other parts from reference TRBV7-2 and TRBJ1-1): GAGVSQSPSNKVTEKGKDVELRCDPISGHTALYWYRQSLGQGLEFLIYFQGNSAPDKSGLPSDRFSAERTGGSVSTLTIQRTQQEDSAVYLCASSLTGMDTEAFFGQGTRLTVV.